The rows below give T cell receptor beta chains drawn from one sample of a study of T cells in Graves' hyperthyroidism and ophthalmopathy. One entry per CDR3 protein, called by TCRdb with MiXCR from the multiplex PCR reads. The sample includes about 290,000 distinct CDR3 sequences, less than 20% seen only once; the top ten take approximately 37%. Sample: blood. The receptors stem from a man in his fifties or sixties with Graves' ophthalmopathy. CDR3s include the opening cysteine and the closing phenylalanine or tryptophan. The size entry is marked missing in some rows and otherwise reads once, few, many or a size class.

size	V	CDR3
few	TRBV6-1	CASSGTDETQYF
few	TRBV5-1	CASSLESSGANVLTF
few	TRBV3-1	CASSHGLAGSYEQYF
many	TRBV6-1	CASRRDRDPQYF
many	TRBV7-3	CASSLTTRNNEQFF
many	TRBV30	CAWRRGQRYEQYF
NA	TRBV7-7	CASSLGTRGEQFF
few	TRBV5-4	CASSPTGTAYGYTF
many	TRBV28	CASSSPGETTFEQYF
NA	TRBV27	CASSFGTSGTDTQYF
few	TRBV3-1	CASSRTAGLNEQFF
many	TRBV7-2	CASSYSGRIVDTQYF
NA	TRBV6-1	CASSVTGTHRKQFF
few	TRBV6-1	CASRTTDTQYF
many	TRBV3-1	CASSPMGDGTEAFF
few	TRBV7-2	CASSLAGILSYEQYF
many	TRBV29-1	CSVEVTSGYEQYF
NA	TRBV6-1	CASTPGQGVRFGYTF